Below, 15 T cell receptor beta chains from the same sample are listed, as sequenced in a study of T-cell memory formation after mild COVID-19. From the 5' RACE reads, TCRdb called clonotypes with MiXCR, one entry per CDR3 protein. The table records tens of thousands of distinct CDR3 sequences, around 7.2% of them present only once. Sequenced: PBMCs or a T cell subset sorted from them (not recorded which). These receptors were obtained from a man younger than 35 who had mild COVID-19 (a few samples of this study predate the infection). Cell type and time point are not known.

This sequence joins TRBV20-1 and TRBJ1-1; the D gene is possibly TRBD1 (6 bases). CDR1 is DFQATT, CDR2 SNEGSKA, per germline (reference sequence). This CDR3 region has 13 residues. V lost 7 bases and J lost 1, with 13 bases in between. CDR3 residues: CSVLPGQNTEAFF. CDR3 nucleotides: TGCAGTGTTCTCCCGGGACAGAACACTGAAGCTTTCTTT.

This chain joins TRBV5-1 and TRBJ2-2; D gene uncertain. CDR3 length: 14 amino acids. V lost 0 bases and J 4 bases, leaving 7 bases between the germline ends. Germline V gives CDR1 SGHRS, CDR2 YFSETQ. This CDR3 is CASSLDRPTGELFF. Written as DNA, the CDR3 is TGCGCCAGCAGCTTGGACAGACCCACCGGGGAGCTGTTTTTT.

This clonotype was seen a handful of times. The CDR3 DNA reads as TGTGCCAGCAGCGCGGGACAGGGGGGAAACACCATATATTTT. Translated: CASSAGQGGNTIYF. The chain carries TRBV7-9 and TRBJ1-3, with 10 positions matching TRBD1. V was clipped by 5 bases and J by 4 bases; unmatched bases: 2. The CDR3 totals 14 residues. The germline V gene has CDR1 SEHNR and CDR2 FQNEAQ (reference sequence).

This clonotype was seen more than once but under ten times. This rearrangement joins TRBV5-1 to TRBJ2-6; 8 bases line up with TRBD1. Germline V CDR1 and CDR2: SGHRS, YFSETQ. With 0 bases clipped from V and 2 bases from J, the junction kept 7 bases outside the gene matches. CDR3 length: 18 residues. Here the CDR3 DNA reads TGCGCCAGCAGCTTGGCCCAGGGGGCGATAACTGGGGCCAACGTCCTGACTTTC. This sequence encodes CASSLAQGAITGANVLTF.

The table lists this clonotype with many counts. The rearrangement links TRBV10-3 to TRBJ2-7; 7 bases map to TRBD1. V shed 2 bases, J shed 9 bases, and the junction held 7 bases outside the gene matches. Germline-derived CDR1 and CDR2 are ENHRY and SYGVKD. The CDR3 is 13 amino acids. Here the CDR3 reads CAISERGQDGQYV. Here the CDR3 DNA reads TGTGCCATCAGTGAGAGGGGGCAGGATGGGCAGTACGTC.

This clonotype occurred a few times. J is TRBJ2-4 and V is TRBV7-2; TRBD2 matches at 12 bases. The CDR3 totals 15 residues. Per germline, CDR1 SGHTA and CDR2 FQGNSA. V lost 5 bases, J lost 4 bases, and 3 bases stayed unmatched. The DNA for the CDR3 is TGTGCCAGCAGCACTAGCGGGGGGCATAAAAACATTCAGTACTTC. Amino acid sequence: CASSTSGGHKNIQYF.

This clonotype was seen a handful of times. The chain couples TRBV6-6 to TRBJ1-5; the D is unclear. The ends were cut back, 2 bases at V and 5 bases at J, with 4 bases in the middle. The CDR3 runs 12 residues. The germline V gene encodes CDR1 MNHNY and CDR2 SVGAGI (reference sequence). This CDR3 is CASSYGDQPQHF. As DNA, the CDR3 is TGTGCCAGCAGTTACGGCGATCAGCCCCAGCATTTT.

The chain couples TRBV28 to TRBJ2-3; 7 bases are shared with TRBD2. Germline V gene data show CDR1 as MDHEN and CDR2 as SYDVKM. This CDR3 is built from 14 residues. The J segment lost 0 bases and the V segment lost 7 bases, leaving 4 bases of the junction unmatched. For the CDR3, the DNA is TGTGCCAGCAAGCGGGGTATTAGCACAGATACGCAGTATTTT. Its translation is CASKRGISTDTQYF.

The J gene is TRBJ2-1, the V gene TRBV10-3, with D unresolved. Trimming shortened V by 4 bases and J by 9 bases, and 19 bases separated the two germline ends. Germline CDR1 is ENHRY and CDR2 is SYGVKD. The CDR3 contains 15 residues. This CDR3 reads CAISGYTTKTGEQFF. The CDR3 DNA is TGTGCCATCAGTGGATATACTACCAAAACCGGTGAGCAGTTCTTC.

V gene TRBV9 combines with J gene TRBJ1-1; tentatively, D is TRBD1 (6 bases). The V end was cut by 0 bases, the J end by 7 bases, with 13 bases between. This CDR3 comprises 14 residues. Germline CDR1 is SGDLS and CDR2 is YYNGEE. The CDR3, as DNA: TGTGCCAGCAGCGTAGGGGGGGCGCAGAATGAAGCTTTCTTT. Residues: CASSVGGAQNEAFF.

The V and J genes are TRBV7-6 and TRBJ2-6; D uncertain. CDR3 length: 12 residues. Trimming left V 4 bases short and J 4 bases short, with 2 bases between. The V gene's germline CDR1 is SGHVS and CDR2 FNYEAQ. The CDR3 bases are TGTGCCAGCAGCTCCGGGGCCAACGTCCTGACTTTC. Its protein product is CASSSGANVLTF.

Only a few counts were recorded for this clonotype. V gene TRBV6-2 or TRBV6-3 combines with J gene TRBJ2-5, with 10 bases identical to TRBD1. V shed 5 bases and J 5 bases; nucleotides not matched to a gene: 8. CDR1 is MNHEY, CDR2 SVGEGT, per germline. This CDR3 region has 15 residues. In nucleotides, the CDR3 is TGTGCCAGCAGTGCCGGGACAGGGGCAGTTGAGACCCAGTACTTC. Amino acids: CASSAGTGAVETQYF.

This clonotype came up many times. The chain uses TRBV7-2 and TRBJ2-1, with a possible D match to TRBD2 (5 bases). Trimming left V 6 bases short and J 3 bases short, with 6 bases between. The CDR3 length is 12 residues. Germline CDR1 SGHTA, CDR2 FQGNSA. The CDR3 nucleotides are TGTGCCAGCAGTCGGGACTACAATGAGCAGTTCTTC. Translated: CASSRDYNEQFF.

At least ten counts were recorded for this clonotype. The CDR3 protein is CASGGLAGGNFYNEQFF. The CDR3 nucleotides read TGTGCCAGCGGAGGACTAGCGGGGGGGAACTTCTACAATGAGCAGTTCTTC. This chain connects TRBV25-1 to TRBJ2-1, with 15 positions matching TRBD2. After removal of 8 bases from V and 3 bases from J, the junction contained 8 bases not matched to a gene. The CDR3 length is 17 residues. Germline V gene lookup returns CDR1 MGHDK and CDR2 SYGVNS.

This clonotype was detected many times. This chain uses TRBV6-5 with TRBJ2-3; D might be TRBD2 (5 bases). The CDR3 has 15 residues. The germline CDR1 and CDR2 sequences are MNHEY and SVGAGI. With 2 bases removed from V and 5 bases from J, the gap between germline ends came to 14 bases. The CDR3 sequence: CASSYSRLAGDTQYF. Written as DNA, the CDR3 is TGTGCCAGCAGTTACAGTCGGCTAGCTGGAGATACGCAGTATTTT.